The 21 T cell receptor beta chains given below trace back to one sample, sequenced in a study of regulatory T cells in long-lasting Graves disease. Through Arm-PCR of CDR3 regions and iRepertoire HTBI primers, TCR beta libraries were built. TCRdb recomputed calls from the multiplex PCR reads with MiXCR, one row per CDR3 protein. The repertoire holds around 450,000 distinct CDR3 sequences, with under 15% as singletons. Time point noted: newly diagnosed GD, antithyroid drugs for less than 3 months. Extracted PBMC RNA gave rise to the TCR library. These same records also appear under a second study, on T cells in Graves' hyperthyroidism and ophthalmopathy.

The sequenced sample was peripheral blood mononuclear cells (PBMCs), obtained at new diagnosis, from a patient treated with antithyroid drugs. These receptors came from a woman aged 30 to 39 with Graves disease.

This clonotype was recorded many times. V is TRBV18 and J is TRBJ1-2, with TRBD1 matching over 8 bases. The CDR3 runs to 13 residues. V was pared by 5 bases and J by 6 bases, with 5 bases of the junction left unmatched. CDR1 is KGHSH, CDR2 LQKENI, per germline. As DNA, the CDR3 is TGTGCCAGCTCAGGACAGGGTTCGGATGGCTACACCTTC. This encodes CASSGQGSDGYTF.

This clonotype was detected ten times or more. The rearrangement uses TRBV2 and TRBJ1-5; D gene ambiguous. This CDR3 has 15 amino acids. V was cut by 2 bases and J by 0 bases, with 8 bases left in between. CDR1 and CDR2 from the germline V gene are SNHLY and FYNNEI. Here the CDR3 reads CASSELRNSNQPQHF. As DNA, the CDR3 is TGTGCCAGCAGTGAATTAAGGAATAGCAATCAGCCCCAGCATTTT.

The rearrangement joins TRBV12-3 or TRBV12-4 to TRBJ2-3, with TRBD2 matching 8 bases. There are 21 residues in the CDR3. V gave up 3 bases and J gave up 1 base; unmatched junction bases: 21. The CDR3 nucleotides are TGTGCCAGCAGTTTTTACCGCTGGACTAGCCCCCTGGCGGGAGGCACAGATACGCAGTATTTT. Its translation: CASSFYRWTSPLAGGTDTQYF.

This clonotype showed up many times. This chain links TRBV11-2 with TRBJ1-3, with D possibly matching TRBD1 (5 bases). The CDR3 consists of 14 residues. Trimming left V 7 bases short and J 0 bases short, with 10 bases between. Germline CDR1 SGHAT, CDR2 FQNNGV. In DNA, the CDR3 is TGTGCCAGCACGGGGGTACGCTCTGGAAACACCATATATTTT. It translates to CASTGVRSGNTIYF.

This clonotype was seen a handful of times. V and J are TRBV27 and TRBJ1-4, with a weak D call TRBD1 (6 bases). Germline lookup yields CDR1 MNHEY and CDR2 SMNVEV (reference sequence). Trimming removed 7 bases from V and 8 bases from J, with 23 bases in between. This CDR3 has 16 amino acids. The CDR3 protein is CASTETGTFSGEKLFF. CDR3 bases: TGTGCCAGCACGGAGACAGGAACTTTTTCAGGGGAAAAACTGTTTTTT.

This clonotype came up a few times. The genes are TRBV7-3 and TRBJ2-7; D is perhaps TRBD1 (6 bases). Trimming removed 5 bases at V and 9 bases at J, with 20 bases between. The CDR3 has 14 residues. From germline, CDR1 is SGHTA and CDR2 FQGTGA. The CDR3 coding sequence is TGTGCCAGCAGCCCAGGACAGTGGGCGGGCGGGCAGTACTTC. Translating gives CASSPGQWAGGQYF.

In its sample, this clonotype was seen many times. This chain uses TRBV27 with TRBJ2-1, with 8 bases fitting TRBD2. The junction had 17 bases not matched to a gene; V was cut back by 5 bases and J by 8 bases. This CDR3 region has 17 residues. Germline CDR1 and CDR2: MNHEY and SMNVEV (reference sequence). The CDR3 here is CASSPLQPQGLVDEQFF. The CDR3 bases are TGTGCCAGCAGTCCCCTTCAGCCCCAGGGACTAGTAGATGAGCAGTTCTTC.

This clonotype was seen ten or more times. The V and J genes are TRBV6-1 and TRBJ1-4; D might be TRBD1 (6 bases). The germline gives CDR1 MNHNS, CDR2 SASEGT. CDR3 length equals 15 residues. V was trimmed by 1 base and J by 8 bases, leaving 14 bases between them. This CDR3 is CASSEVRGAWEKLFF. For the CDR3, the DNA is TGTGCCAGCAGTGAAGTGAGGGGGGCTTGGGAAAAACTGTTTTTT.

This clonotype was detected only a few times. The chain has TRBV28 and TRBJ2-6, with 9 bases matching TRBD1. V was pared by 3 bases and J by 4 bases, with 10 bases of the junction left unmatched. Germline loops: CDR1 MDHEN, CDR2 SYDVKM. The CDR3 sequence is 18 residues long. The CDR3 sequence: CASSFGTGTARGANVLTF. CDR3 bases: TGTGCCAGCAGTTTTGGGACAGGGACTGCGCGGGGGGCCAACGTCCTGACTTTC. The whole variable domain, remainder taken from reference TRBV28 and TRBJ2-6, is DVKVTQSSRYLVKRTGEKVFLECVQDMDHENMFWYRQDPGLGLRLIYFSYDVKMKEKGDIPEGYSVSREKKERFSLILESASTNQTSMYLCASSFGTGTARGANVLTFGAGSRLTVL.

CDR3 amino acids: CASSAPGQGLTGELFF. The CDR3 bases are TGTGCCAGCAGCGCGCCGGGACAGGGGTTAACCGGGGAGCTGTTTTTT. This sequence joins TRBV9 and TRBJ2-2; TRBD1 matches 10 bases. CDR3 length equals 16 residues. The germline CDR1 and CDR2 sequences are SGDLS and YYNGEE. J lost 5 bases, V lost 3 bases, and 7 bases had no gene match. Looking up the rest from reference TRBV9 and TRBJ2-2 gives the full variable domain: DSGVTQTPKHLITATGQRVTLRCSPRSGDLSVYWYQQSLDQGLQFLIQYYNGEERAKGNILERFSAQQFPDLHSELNLSSLELGDSALYFCASSAPGQGLTGELFFGEGSRLTVL.

The chain links TRBV4-1 to TRBJ2-7; 7 bases are shared with TRBD1. CDR1 MGHRA and CDR2 YSYEKL come from the germline V gene. V shed 3 bases and J 2 bases; nucleotides not matched to a gene: 10. This CDR3 contains 16 residues. CDR3 residues: CASSQGSRQGTYEQYF. CDR3 nucleotide sequence: TGCGCCAGCAGCCAGGGATCTCGACAGGGTACCTACGAGCAGTACTTC.

The CDR3 protein is CSARGIAKNIQYF. The DNA of the CDR3 is TGCAGTGCCAGGGGGATAGCCAAAAACATTCAGTACTTC. The chain has TRBV20-1 and TRBJ2-4, with 7 bases matching TRBD1. CDR3 length: 13 residues. J was trimmed by 0 bases and V by 6 bases; bases with no gene match: 2. The germline V gene has CDR1 DFQATT and CDR2 SNEGSKA (reference sequence).

This clonotype was picked up a small number of times. This chain connects TRBV7-9 to TRBJ2-4; D possibly corresponds to TRBD1 (6 bases). Trimming cost V 2 bases and J 0 bases, with 11 bases left between them. CDR1 is SEHNR, CDR2 FQNEAQ, per germline (reference sequence). The CDR3 runs 16 residues. The CDR3 region has the DNA TGTGCCAGCAGCTTACTACAGGGAATAGCCAAAAACATTCAGTACTTC. It specifies CASSLLQGIAKNIQYF.

This clonotype was detected ten times or more. The V gene is TRBV11-2, the J gene TRBJ2-3, with TRBD2 matching over 11 bases. Germline values: CDR1 SGHAT, CDR2 FQNNGV. The CDR3 has 16 residues. V dropped 8 bases and J dropped 6; count of bases not matched to a gene: 13. The CDR3 DNA follows: TGTGCCAGCGGCCTGCGACTAGCGGGATCTATTGATACGCAGTATTTT. This encodes CASGLRLAGSIDTQYF.

This clonotype showed up just a few times. The CDR3 region is CASSDWDRGWEQYF. The DNA for the CDR3 is TGTGCCAGCAGTGATTGGGACAGGGGCTGGGAGCAGTACTTC. The rearrangement joins TRBV6-1 to TRBJ2-7; 10 nucleotides agree with TRBD1. V lost 3 bases and J lost 7; bases outside the gene matches: 6. In germline, CDR1 is MNHNS, CDR2 SASEGT. The CDR3 runs to 14 residues.

This clonotype was seen more than once but under ten times. In DNA, the CDR3 is TGTGCCAGCAGCACAGGGGGGCAGATCCAAGAGACCCAGTACTTC. Protein product: CASSTGGQIQETQYF. V is TRBV7-2 and J is TRBJ2-5, with TRBD1 matching 8 bases. The V gene end was trimmed by 5 bases and the J gene end by 1 base; junction bases not matched to a gene: 6. Germline values: CDR1 SGHTA, CDR2 FQGNSA. The CDR3 runs to 15 residues.

The sample holds a few counts of this clonotype. The chain links TRBV5-1 to TRBJ2-1; possibly TRBD2 for D (6 bases). The length of the CDR3 is 16 residues. The V and J ends lost 4 bases and 5 bases respectively, with 19 bases between them. Per the germline V gene, CDR1 is SGHRS and CDR2 is YFSETQ. The CDR3 loop reads CASSRFTGVKDNEQFF. The CDR3 region has the DNA TGCGCCAGCAGCCGTTTTACGGGAGTAAAGGACAATGAGCAGTTCTTC.

The table lists this clonotype with many counts. The chain recombines TRBV18 with TRBJ1-1; D gene unclear. Trimming took off 6 bases at V and 0 bases at J, with 8 bases between the two ends. CDR1 KGHSH and CDR2 LQKENI come from the germline V gene. This CDR3 comprises 13 residues. The CDR3 region has the DNA TGTGCCAGCTCCCCTTCCGTGAACACTGAAGCTTTCTTT. This encodes CASSPSVNTEAFF.

The chain couples TRBV27 to TRBJ1-2; D uncertain. Germline V lookup: CDR1 MNHEY, CDR2 SMNVEV (reference sequence). CDR3 size: 13 residues. The V and J ends lost 7 bases and 4 bases respectively, with 13 bases between them. The DNA of the CDR3 is TGTGCCAGCACCCTTGACCCGCTCTATGGCTACACCTTC. Protein sequence: CASTLDPLYGYTF.

This clonotype was seen only a few times. The V gene is TRBV24-1, the J gene TRBJ2-3; a possible D gene is TRBD2 (5 bases). Trimming stripped 2 bases from V and 1 base from J, with 9 bases between. CDR3 length: 15 amino acids. Germline CDR1 is KGHDR and CDR2 is SFDVKD. The CDR3 loop is CATSDSGRGTDTQYF. The CDR3 nucleotides read TGTGCCACCAGTGATTCGGGAAGGGGCACAGATACGCAGTATTTT.

This clonotype was observed many times. This chain uses TRBV2 with TRBJ2-1; 7 bases are shared with TRBD2. Germline V gives CDR1 SNHLY, CDR2 FYNNEI. This CDR3 contains 17 residues. V shed 3 bases, J shed 0 bases, and the junction held 8 bases outside the gene matches. Written as DNA, the CDR3 is TGTGCCAGCAGTGAGGAATGGGGGGGGAGCTCCTACAATGAGCAGTTCTTC. Translation: CASSEEWGGSSYNEQFF.